This TCR beta chain derives from a study of human T cells and chemical hapten exposure. TCRdb recomputed calls from the RACE reads with MiXCR, one row per CDR3 protein. The table shows about 120,000 distinct CDR3 sequences, with about 13% occurring only once. Trimming pared 3 bases from V and 11 bases from J, leaving 7 bases between. The CDR3 loop spans 11 amino acids. CDR1 MGHRA and CDR2 YSYEKL come from the germline V gene. Time point described: pre-sensitization, week 0. This sample's treatment: therapeutic diphenylcyclopropenone sensitization with weekly scalp DPC. This clonotype has a handful of counts.

The receptor comes from a woman under 30 with alopecia areata. Some clones in this sample may be carry-over from other donors' samples. This chain connects TRBV4-1 to TRBJ2-2; TRBD2 is a possible D gene (5 bases). The sequencing here drew on whole blood, taken in connection with sensitization to the hapten diphenylcyclopropenone (DPC). The CDR3 region is CASSQGEELFF. The CDR3 bases are TGCGCCAGCAGCCAGGGAGAAGAGCTGTTTTTT.